This passage covers 13 T cell receptor beta chains from one sample sequenced in a study of blood T cells in healthy people across ages. Through a sample-barcoded 5' primer and a J-beta primer mix, a second PCR was run for 7 to 11 cycles. TCRdb reprocessed the 5' RACE reads via MiXCR and lists one record per CDR3 protein. The sample lists about 1 million distinct CDR3 sequences; around 27% were seen once. Separately, the same data were catalogued under a study of T cells of mothers and their children.

The material sequenced was blood. The receptors shown here come from a girl aged 2 to 9 in good health.

As DNA, the CDR3 is TGTGCCAGCAGTAAGACCGGGGACGTTTGGTACACTGAAGCTTTCTTT. This translates into CASSKTGDVWYTEAFF. The rearrangement joins TRBV6-2 or TRBV6-3 to TRBJ1-1; TRBD1 might be the D (5 bases). This CDR3 spans 16 amino acids. CDR1 is MNHEY, CDR2 SVGEGT, per germline. Trimming removed 5 bases at V and 3 bases at J, with 19 bases between.

The rearrangement uses TRBV20-1 and TRBJ1-5; no reliable D call. Germline values: CDR1 DFQATT, CDR2 SNEGSKA (reference sequence). This CDR3 region has 15 residues. V lost 1 base and J lost 4, with 14 bases in between. CDR3: CSARGPAGSNQPQHF. As DNA, the CDR3 is TGCAGTGCTAGAGGCCCCGCAGGTTCAAATCAGCCCCAGCATTTT.

With respect to this clonotype: The junction shows a germline mismatch at one end, possibly a read error. This chain links TRBV6-2 or TRBV6-3 with TRBJ1-1; D is unclear. The CDR3 loop spans 17 amino acids. Germline CDR1 is MNHEY and CDR2 is SVGEGT. DNA for the CDR3: TGTGCCGGCAGCTCGTCGTGGGCAGGCCTAATGAACACTGAAGCTTTCTTT. Its translation is CAGSSSWAGLMNTEAFF.

There are many counts of this clonotype. This chain connects TRBV6-5 to TRBJ1-1; no firm D call. The germline CDR1 and CDR2 sequences are MNHEY and SVGAGI. V gave up 6 bases and J gave up 3 bases, with 11 bases separating them. The CDR3 extends over 13 amino acids. CDR3 loop: CASRNDPDTEAFF. The CDR3 nucleotides are TGTGCCAGCAGAAACGACCCTGACACTGAAGCTTTCTTT.

This clonotype was detected only a few times. CDR3 sequence reads: CASSLTGTRTSGYTF. The CDR3 coding sequence is TGTGCCAGCAGCTTAACCGGGACGCGGACAAGCGGCTACACCTTC. This rearrangement joins TRBV7-9 to TRBJ1-2, with D possibly TRBD1 on 5 matching bases. Germline lookup yields CDR1 SEHNR and CDR2 FQNEAQ (reference sequence). The V end lost 2 bases, the J end lost 8 bases, and 18 bases lay between the germline ends. The CDR3 is made up of 15 amino acids.

This chain links TRBV9 with TRBJ1-2; 7 bases are shared with TRBD1. From germline, CDR1 is SGDLS and CDR2 YYNGEE. V lost 3 bases to trimming and J lost 5 bases; unmatched junction nucleotides: 7. This CDR3 region has 14 residues. CDR3 in DNA: TGTGCCAGCAGCGACCGGGACAGCGGTTATGGCTACACCTTC. Its protein product is CASSDRDSGYGYTF.

This clonotype was counted between two and nine times. The J gene is TRBJ2-5, the V gene TRBV7-9, with D possibly matching TRBD1 (5 bases). The V end was cut by 7 bases, the J end by 3 bases, with 15 bases between. Germline CDR1 is SEHNR and CDR2 is FQNEAQ (reference sequence). This CDR3 is 14 amino acids long. In DNA, the CDR3 is TGTGCCAGCACCCACGATCTCAGGGAAGAGACCCAGTACTTC. Amino acids: CASTHDLREETQYF.

This chain uses TRBV4-2 with TRBJ1-2; 7 bases fit TRBD1. The J segment lost 6 bases and the V segment lost 1 base, leaving 8 bases of the junction unmatched. From germline, CDR1 is LGHNA and CDR2 YNFKEQ. The CDR3 runs to 15 residues. The chain's CDR3 is CASSQVDRDSHGYTF. Written as DNA, the CDR3 is TGTGCCAGCAGCCAAGTGGATCGGGACAGCCATGGCTACACCTTC.

The chain recombines TRBV20-1 with TRBJ1-2, with TRBD1 identical over 9 bases. Germline values: CDR1 DFQATT, CDR2 SNEGSKA (reference sequence). V lost 0 bases to trimming and J lost 4 bases; unmatched junction nucleotides: 0. The CDR3 is 13 residues long. CDR3 DNA: TGCAGTGCTAGAGAACAGGGGGCCTATGGCTACACCTTC. It yields the protein CSAREQGAYGYTF.

This clonotype turned up a few times. The chain employs TRBV5-1 and TRBJ1-2; D is possibly TRBD1 (6 bases). This CDR3 region has 13 residues. With 5 bases removed from V and 3 bases from J, the gap between germline ends came to 11 bases. Per germline, CDR1 SGHRS and CDR2 YFSETQ. As DNA, the CDR3 is TGCGCCAGCAGTCAGACAGGAGACTATGGCTACACCTTC. Amino acid sequence: CASSQTGDYGYTF. The complete variable domain, with remaining parts taken from reference TRBV5-1 and TRBJ1-2, reads KAGVTQTPRYLIKTRGQQVTLSCSPISGHRSVSWYQQTPGQGLQFLFEYFSETQRNKGNFPGRFSGRQFSNSRSEMNVSTLELGDSALYLCASSQTGDYGYTFGSGTRLTVV.

This chain connects TRBV4-1 to TRBJ2-1, with D uncertain. The CDR3 is made up of 18 amino acids. The germline V gene encodes CDR1 MGHRA and CDR2 YSYEKL. The ends were cut back, 1 base at V and 5 bases at J, with 21 bases in the middle. The CDR3 reads CASSQVPPPADGDNEQFF. The DNA for the CDR3 is TGCGCCAGCAGCCAAGTCCCCCCTCCGGCGGACGGAGACAATGAGCAGTTCTTC.

The CDR3 DNA sequence: TGTGCCAGCAGTCACGGCACCGGGGAGCTGTTTTTT. This codes for CASSHGTGELFF. The chain recombines TRBV6-6 with TRBJ2-2; D ambiguous. The CDR3 contains 12 residues. Trimming cost V 5 bases and J 4 bases, with 5 bases left between them. Germline V CDR1 and CDR2: MNHNY, SVGAGI (reference sequence).

This clonotype showed up just a few times. The chain has TRBV28 and TRBJ2-5; D gene unclear. The J call is in doubt because the DNA end fits TRBJ2-7 better. CDR1 MDHEN and CDR2 SYDVKM come from the germline V gene. The CDR3 sequence is 12 residues long. The CDR3 sequence is CASISSGYEQYF. The CDR3 DNA is TGTGCCAGCATTTCTTCGGGTTACGAGCAGTACTTC.